A single sample is the source of the 3 T cell receptor beta chains below, sequenced in a study of T-cell memory formation after mild COVID-19. TCRdb ran MiXCR on the 5' RACE reads and lists one entry per CDR3 protein. This table has about 160,000 distinct CDR3 sequences, roughly 31% appearing once. The sequenced sample was PBMCs or a T cell subset sorted from them (not recorded which). These receptors were taken from an adult woman who had mild COVID-19 (a few samples of this study predate the infection). Cell type and time point are not known.

CDR3 DNA: TGTGCCAGCAGCCCGGTCGGGGGGAGCTCCTACAATGAGCAGTTCTTC. This gives the protein CASSPVGGSSYNEQFF. The rearrangement uses TRBV7-9 and TRBJ2-1; 7 bases align to TRBD2. The CDR3 contains 16 residues. V gave up 5 bases and J gave up 0 bases; unmatched junction bases: 7. Germline V lookup: CDR1 SEHNR, CDR2 FQNEAQ (reference sequence).

This chain uses TRBV12-3 or TRBV12-4 with TRBJ2-1, with 7 bases fitting TRBD2. This CDR3 has 14 amino acids. V trimming: 6 bases; J trimming: 5 bases; junction bases outside the gene matches: 7. CDR3 nucleotide sequence: TGTGCCAGCAGCTCCTCCGGGACTAACAATGAGCAGTTCTTC. It yields the protein CASSSSGTNNEQFF.

This clonotype was seen only once. The chain has TRBV4-1 and TRBJ1-2, with 10 bases lining up with TRBD1. With 1 base clipped from V and 3 bases from J, the junction kept 11 bases outside the gene matches. Germline values: CDR1 MGHRA, CDR2 YSYEKL. The CDR3 totals 18 residues. The CDR3 DNA reads TGCGCCAGCAGCCAAGTCCTCCAGACAGGGGGCGAAGACTATGGCTACACCTTC. Protein product: CASSQVLQTGGEDYGYTF.